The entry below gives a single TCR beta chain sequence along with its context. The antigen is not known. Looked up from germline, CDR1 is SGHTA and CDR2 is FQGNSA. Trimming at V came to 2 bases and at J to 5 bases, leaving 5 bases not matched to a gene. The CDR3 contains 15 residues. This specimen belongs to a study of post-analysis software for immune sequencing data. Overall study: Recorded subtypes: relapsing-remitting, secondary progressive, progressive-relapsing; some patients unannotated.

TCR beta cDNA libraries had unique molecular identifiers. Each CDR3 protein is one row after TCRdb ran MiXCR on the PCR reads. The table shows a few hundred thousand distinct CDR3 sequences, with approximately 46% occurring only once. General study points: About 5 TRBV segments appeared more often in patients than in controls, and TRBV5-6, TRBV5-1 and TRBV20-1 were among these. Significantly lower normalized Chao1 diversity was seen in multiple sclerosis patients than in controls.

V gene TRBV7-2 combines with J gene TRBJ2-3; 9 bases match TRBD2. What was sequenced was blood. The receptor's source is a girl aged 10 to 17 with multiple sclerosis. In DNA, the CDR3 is TGTGCCAGCAGCTTAAGTAGCGGGAGTATAGATACGCAGTATTTT. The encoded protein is CASSLSSGSIDTQYF.